This T cell receptor beta chain was observed in a study of blood T cell repertoires in COVID-19. As processed by the authors: Researchers report that nucleated cell counts were estimated from reference gene primer amplification. The data were produced by immunoSEQ multiplex PCR, yet TCRdb's version contains in-frame clones alone and is incomplete. The D gene and trimming were derived from the DNA, and the V and J assignments and clone size from that table. The data contain tens of thousands of clones, around 81% of them singletons. Germline assignment: CDR1 MNHEY and CDR2 SVGAGI. Trimming removed 6 bases at V and 0 bases at J, with 14 bases between. This CDR3 has 15 amino acids.

The receptor was derived from a human donor in a cohort sampled during active COVID-19. Specimen: peripheral blood. The chain uses TRBV6-5 and TRBJ1-2; D is possibly TRBD1 (6 bases). CDR3 bases: TGTGCCAGCAGCCACACAGGGTCCACTAACTATGGCTACACCTTC. This gives the protein CASSHTGSTNYGYTF.